These 2 T cell receptor beta chains came from one sample sequenced in a study of blood T cell repertoires in COVID-19. Repertoires were generated with immunoSEQ multiplex PCR, while TCRdb's copy carries only in-frame clones and drops some. Here the sample spans some 120,000 clones, about four fifths being singletons. The specimen was peripheral blood. The receptor source for this set is a woman aged 50 to 65 with acute or convalescent COVID-19.

The CDR3 here is CASSLYRESALGGAFF. CDR3 DNA: TGTGCCAGCAGTTTATACCGGGAGTCAGCACTTGGGGGGGCTTTCTTT. The chain is built from TRBV28 and TRBJ1-1, with a tentative D call TRBD1 (5 bases). The germline gives CDR1 MDHEN, CDR2 SYDVKM. The CDR3 is made up of 16 amino acids. With 1 base removed from V and 11 bases from J, the gap between germline ends came to 23 bases.

The chain is built from TRBV28 and TRBJ2-1; maybe TRBD2 (7 bases). There are 16 residues in the CDR3. Trimming cost V 5 bases and J 2 bases, with 16 bases left between them. Germline V gene lookup returns CDR1 MDHEN and CDR2 SYDVKM. The CDR3 DNA reads as TGTGCCAGCAGTCCCGGAGGGGGGGCCACCTACAATGAGCAGTTCTTC. Encoded protein: CASSPGGGATYNEQFF.